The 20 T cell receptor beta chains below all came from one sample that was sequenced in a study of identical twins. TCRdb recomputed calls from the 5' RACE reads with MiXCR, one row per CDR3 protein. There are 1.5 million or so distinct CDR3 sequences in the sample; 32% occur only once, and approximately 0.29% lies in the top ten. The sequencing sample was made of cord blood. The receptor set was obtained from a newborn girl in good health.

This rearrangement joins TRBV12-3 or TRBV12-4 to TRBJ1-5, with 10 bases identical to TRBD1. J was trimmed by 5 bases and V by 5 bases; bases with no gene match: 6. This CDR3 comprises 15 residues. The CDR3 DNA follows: TGTGCCAGCAGTACCGGGACAGGGGACGATCAGCCCCAGCATTTT. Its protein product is CASSTGTGDDQPQHF.

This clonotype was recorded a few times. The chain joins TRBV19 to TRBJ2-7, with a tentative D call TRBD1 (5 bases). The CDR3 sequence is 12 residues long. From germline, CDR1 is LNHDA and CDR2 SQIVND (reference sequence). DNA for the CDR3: TGTGGGAACAGGAATCGGCCCTACGAGCAGTACTTC. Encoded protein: CGNRNRPYEQYF.

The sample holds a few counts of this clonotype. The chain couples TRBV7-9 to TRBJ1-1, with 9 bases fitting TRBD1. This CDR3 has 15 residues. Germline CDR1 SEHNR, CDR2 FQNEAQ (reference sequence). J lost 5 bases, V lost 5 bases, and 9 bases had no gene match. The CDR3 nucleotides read TGTGCCAGCAGCCCGGCGGGACAGGGATTGACTGAAGCTTTCTTT. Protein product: CASSPAGQGLTEAFF.

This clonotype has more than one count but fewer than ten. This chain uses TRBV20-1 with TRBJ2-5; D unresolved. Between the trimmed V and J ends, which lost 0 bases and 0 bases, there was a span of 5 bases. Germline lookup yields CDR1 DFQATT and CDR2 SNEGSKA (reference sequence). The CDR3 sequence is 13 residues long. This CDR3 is CSARDMYQETQYF. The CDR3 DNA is TGCAGTGCTAGAGATATGTACCAAGAGACCCAGTACTTC.

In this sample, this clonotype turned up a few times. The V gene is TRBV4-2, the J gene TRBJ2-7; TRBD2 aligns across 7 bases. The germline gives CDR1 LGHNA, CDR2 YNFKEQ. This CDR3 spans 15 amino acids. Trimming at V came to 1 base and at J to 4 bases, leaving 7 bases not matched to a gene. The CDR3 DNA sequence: TGTGCCAGCAGCCAAGTGTGGACTAGAAGTTACGAGCAGTACTTC. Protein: CASSQVWTRSYEQYF.

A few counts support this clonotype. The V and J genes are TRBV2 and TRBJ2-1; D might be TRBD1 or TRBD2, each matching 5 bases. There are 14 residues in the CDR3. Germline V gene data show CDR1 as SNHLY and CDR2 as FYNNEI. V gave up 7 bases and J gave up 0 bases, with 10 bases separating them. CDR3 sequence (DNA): TGTGCCAGCAAGGCAGGGAGCTCCTACAATGAGCAGTTCTTC. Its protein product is CASKAGSSYNEQFF. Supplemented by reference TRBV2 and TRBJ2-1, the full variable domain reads EPEVTQTPSHQVTQMGQEVILRCVPISNHLYFYWYRQILGQKVEFLVSFYNNEISEKSEIFDDQFSVERPDGSNFTLKIRSTKLEDSAMYFCASKAGSSYNEQFFGPGTRLTVL.

For the CDR3, the DNA is TGTGCCATCAGGGACTCGTTGGACAGGGAATTGCAAGAGACCCAGTACTTC. Its translation: CAIRDSLDRELQETQYF. The V and J genes are TRBV10-3 and TRBJ2-5; 8 nucleotides align to TRBD1. CDR3 length: 17 amino acids. J lost 2 bases, V lost 6 bases, and 14 bases had no gene match. The germline CDR1 and CDR2 sequences are ENHRY and SYGVKD.

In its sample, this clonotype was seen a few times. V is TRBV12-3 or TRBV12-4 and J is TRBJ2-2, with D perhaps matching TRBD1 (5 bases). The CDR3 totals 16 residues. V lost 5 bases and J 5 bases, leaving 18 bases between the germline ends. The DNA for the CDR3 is TGTGCCAGCAGTCCGAGCCCTCCAAGGGGAACCGGGGAGCTGTTTTTT. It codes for CASSPSPPRGTGELFF.

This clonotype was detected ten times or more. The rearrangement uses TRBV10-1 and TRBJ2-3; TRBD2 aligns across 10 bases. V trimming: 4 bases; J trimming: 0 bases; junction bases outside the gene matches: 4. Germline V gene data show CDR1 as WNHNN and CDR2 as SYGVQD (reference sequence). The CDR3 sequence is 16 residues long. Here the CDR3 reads CASSGKTSGSTDTQYF. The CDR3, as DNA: TGCGCCAGCAGTGGGAAGACTAGCGGGAGCACAGATACGCAGTATTTT.

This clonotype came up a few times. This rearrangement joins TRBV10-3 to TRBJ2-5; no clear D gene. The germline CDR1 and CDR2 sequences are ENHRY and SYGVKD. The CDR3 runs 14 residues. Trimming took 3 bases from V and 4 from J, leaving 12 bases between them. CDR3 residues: CAISDLGKGETQYF. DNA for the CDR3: TGTGCCATCAGTGACCTAGGGAAAGGAGAGACCCAGTACTTC.

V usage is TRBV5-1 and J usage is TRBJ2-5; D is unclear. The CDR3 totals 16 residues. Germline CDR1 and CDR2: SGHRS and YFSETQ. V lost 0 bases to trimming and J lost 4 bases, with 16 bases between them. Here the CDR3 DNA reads TGCGCCAGCAGCTTGGGCCCGGGTGTGACGGGAGAGACCCAGTACTTC. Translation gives CASSLGPGVTGETQYF.

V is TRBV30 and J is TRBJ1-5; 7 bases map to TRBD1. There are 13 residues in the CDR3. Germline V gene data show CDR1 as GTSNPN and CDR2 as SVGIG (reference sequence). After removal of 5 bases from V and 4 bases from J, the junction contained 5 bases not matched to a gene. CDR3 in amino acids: CAWGPQGNQPQHF. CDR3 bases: TGTGCCTGGGGTCCACAGGGGAATCAGCCCCAGCATTTT.

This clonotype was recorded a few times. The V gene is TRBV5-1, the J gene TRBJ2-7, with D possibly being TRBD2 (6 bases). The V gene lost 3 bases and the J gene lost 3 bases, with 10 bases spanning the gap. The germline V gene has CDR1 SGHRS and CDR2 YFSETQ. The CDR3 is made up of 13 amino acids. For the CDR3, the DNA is TGCGCCAGCAGCTGGGAGGCCAACTACGAGCAGTACTTC. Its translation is CASSWEANYEQYF. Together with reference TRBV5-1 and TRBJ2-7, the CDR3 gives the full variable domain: KAGVTQTPRYLIKTRGQQVTLSCSPISGHRSVSWYQQTPGQGLQFLFEYFSETQRNKGNFPGRFSGRQFSNSRSEMNVSTLELGDSALYLCASSWEANYEQYFGPGTRLTVT.

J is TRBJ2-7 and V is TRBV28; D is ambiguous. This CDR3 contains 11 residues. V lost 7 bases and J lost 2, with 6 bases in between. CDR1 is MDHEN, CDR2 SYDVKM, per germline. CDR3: CASNAAYEQYF. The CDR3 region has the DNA TGTGCCAGCAATGCGGCCTACGAGCAGTACTTC. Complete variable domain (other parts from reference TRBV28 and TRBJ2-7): DVKVTQSSRYLVKRTGEKVFLECVQDMDHENMFWYRQDPGLGLRLIYFSYDVKMKEKGDIPEGYSVSREKKERFSLILESASTNQTSMYLCASNAAYEQYFGPGTRLTVT.

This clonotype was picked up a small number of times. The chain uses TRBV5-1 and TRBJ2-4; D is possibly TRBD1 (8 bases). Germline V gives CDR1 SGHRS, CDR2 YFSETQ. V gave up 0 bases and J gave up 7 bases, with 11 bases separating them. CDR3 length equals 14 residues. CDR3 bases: TGCGCCAGCAGCTTGGTACAGGGGGGGAACATTCAGTACTTC. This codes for CASSLVQGGNIQYF.

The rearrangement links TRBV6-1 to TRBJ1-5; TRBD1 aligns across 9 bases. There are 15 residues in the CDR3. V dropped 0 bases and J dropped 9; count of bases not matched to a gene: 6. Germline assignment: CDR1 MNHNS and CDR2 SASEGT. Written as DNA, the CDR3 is TGTGCCAGCAGTGAAGCGCCGACAGGGGGTCCGCCCCAGCATTTT. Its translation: CASSEAPTGGPPQHF.

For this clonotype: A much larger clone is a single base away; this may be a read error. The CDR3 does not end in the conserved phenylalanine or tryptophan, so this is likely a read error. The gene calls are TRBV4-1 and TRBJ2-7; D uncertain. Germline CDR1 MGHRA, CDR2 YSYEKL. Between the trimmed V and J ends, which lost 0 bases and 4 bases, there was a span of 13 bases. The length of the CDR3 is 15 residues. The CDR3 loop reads CASSQDRPTSYEQYL. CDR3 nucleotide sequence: TGCGCCAGCAGCCAAGATAGACCGACTTCTTACGAGCAGTACTTA.

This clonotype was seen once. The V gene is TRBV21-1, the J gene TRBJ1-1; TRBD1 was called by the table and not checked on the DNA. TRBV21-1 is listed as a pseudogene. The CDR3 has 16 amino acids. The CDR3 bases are TGTGCCAGCAGCAAACCCGCGGACAGATATAACACTGAAGCTTTCTTT. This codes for CASSKPADRYNTEAFF.

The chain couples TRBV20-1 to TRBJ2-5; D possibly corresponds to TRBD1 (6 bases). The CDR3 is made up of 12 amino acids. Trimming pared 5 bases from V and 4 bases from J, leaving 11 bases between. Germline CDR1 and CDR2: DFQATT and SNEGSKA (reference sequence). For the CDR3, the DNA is TGCAGTGCTCCGGCAGGGGTAGAGACCCAGTACTTC. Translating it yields CSAPAGVETQYF.

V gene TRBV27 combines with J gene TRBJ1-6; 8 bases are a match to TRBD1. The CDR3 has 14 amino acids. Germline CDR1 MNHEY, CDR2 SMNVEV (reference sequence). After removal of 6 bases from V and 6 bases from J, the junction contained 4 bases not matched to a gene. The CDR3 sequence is CASRQTGANSPLHF. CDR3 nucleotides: TGTGCCAGCAGGCAGACAGGGGCTAATTCACCCCTCCACTTT.